Below, 27 T cell receptor beta chains from the same sample are listed, as sequenced in a study of T cell changes during pregnancy in multiple sclerosis. Sequencing was performed with immunoSEQ multiplex PCR; in TCRdb, only in-frame clones are kept and a portion is missing. The data contain 21,000 or so clones, about 87% of them singletons. The sequenced sample was CD8+ T cells from peripheral blood mononuclear cells, obtained in the second trimester of pregnancy. These receptors were obtained from a female donor in good health, enrolled as a control in a pregnancy study.

A remark on this clone: Compared with germline, one end of the junction differs, possibly owing to a read error. J is TRBJ2-7 and V is TRBV2; 9 positions agree with TRBD1. Germline V gene lookup returns CDR1 SNHLY and CDR2 FYNNEI. The CDR3 is 14 residues long. DNA of the CDR3: TGTGCCAGCAGCGAAGGACAGGGGAGGTACGAGCAGTACTTC. This codes for CASSEGQGRYEQYF. The full variable domain, with the rest looked up from reference TRBV2 and TRBJ2-7, is EPEVTQTPSHQVTQMGQEVILRCVPISNHLYFYWYRQILGQKVEFLVSFYNNEISEKSEIFDDQFSVERPDGSNFTLKIRSTKLEDSAMYFCASSEGQGRYEQYFGPGTRLTVT.

The chain recombines TRBV29-1 with TRBJ2-1, with D hard to call. This CDR3 contains 14 residues. The V end lost 0 bases, the J end lost 8 bases, and 14 bases lay between the germline ends. The germline V gene has CDR1 SQVTM and CDR2 ANQGSEA. CDR3 loop: CSVEDAHWSDEQFF. The CDR3 region has the DNA TGCAGCGTTGAAGACGCTCACTGGTCCGATGAGCAGTTCTTC.

The chain recombines TRBV4-1 with TRBJ2-1, with TRBD2 matching 9 bases. Losses at the gene ends were 5 bases for V and 8 bases for J; bases not matched to a gene: 7. The CDR3 runs to 14 residues. Germline loops: CDR1 MGHRA, CDR2 YSYEKL. CDR3 amino acids: CASSSAGGLYEQFF. For the CDR3, the DNA is TGCGCCAGCAGCTCCGCGGGGGGGCTTTATGAGCAGTTCTTC.

The V and J genes are TRBV6-5 and TRBJ2-4, with D possibly being TRBD1 (5 bases). CDR3 size: 13 residues. Germline CDR1 and CDR2: MNHEY and SVGAGI. V lost 0 bases and J 7 bases, leaving 7 bases between the germline ends. CDR3 in amino acids: CASSYSTENIQYF. The CDR3 coding sequence is TGTGCCAGCAGTTACTCGACAGAGAACATTCAGTACTTC.

The table lists this clone with a count of one. The chain has TRBV5-8 and TRBJ2-1; D might be TRBD1 (6 bases). V lost 4 bases and J lost 0, with 8 bases in between. Germline V gives CDR1 SGHTS, CDR2 YDEGEE. The CDR3 covers 14 residues. The CDR3 bases are TGTGCCAGCAGCCGAGGGGGCTCCTACAATGAGCAGTTCTTC. It translates to CASSRGGSYNEQFF.

V usage is TRBV4-1 and J usage is TRBJ1-1, with D perhaps matching TRBD1 (6 bases). This CDR3 region has 14 residues. Germline V CDR1 and CDR2: MGHRA, YSYEKL. V lost 4 bases to trimming and J lost 4 bases, with 13 bases between them. CDR3 nucleotide sequence: TGCGCCAGCAGCCCCATTGGGACAACCACTGAAGCTTTCTTT. This gives the protein CASSPIGTTTEAFF.

The chain recombines TRBV4-3 with TRBJ2-7, with D maybe TRBD2 (5 bases). This CDR3 has 15 amino acids. V lost 3 bases and J 0 bases, leaving 12 bases between the germline ends. The germline gives CDR1 LGHNA, CDR2 YSLEER. The CDR3 loop is CASSQESDFSYEQYF. Here the CDR3 DNA reads TGCGCCAGCAGCCAGGAATCGGACTTCTCCTACGAGCAGTACTTC.

V usage is TRBV7-8 and J usage is TRBJ2-5; a weak D match, TRBD2 (5 bases). The germline V gene encodes CDR1 SGHVS and CDR2 FQNEAQ. The CDR3 totals 15 residues. The germline V and J ends were trimmed by 3 bases and 4 bases, with 15 bases remaining between them. The CDR3 region has the DNA TGTGCCAGCAGCTTTCCGGGAACTATGGGAGAGACCCAGTACTTC. Protein product: CASSFPGTMGETQYF. Combining the CDR3 with reference TRBV7-8 and TRBJ2-5 gives the whole variable domain GAGVSQSPRYKVAKRGQDVALRCDPISGHVSLFWYQQALGQGPEFLTYFQNEAQLDKSGLPSDRFFAERPEGSVSTLKIQRTQQEDSAVYLCASSFPGTMGETQYFGPGTRLLVL.

The gene calls are TRBV4-3 and TRBJ2-1; 10 bases fit TRBD2. CDR1 and CDR2 (germline): LGHNA, YSLEER. The CDR3 spans 19 residues. Unmatched junction bases numbered 18, after V lost 3 bases and J lost 7 bases. The CDR3 loop reads CASSQYSQGPSGSVNEQFF. DNA for the CDR3: TGCGCCAGCAGCCAGTATAGCCAAGGGCCTAGCGGGAGCGTTAATGAGCAGTTCTTC.

This clone showed up just once. This chain links TRBV25-1 with TRBJ2-1, with 7 bases matching TRBD1. Looked up from germline, CDR1 is MGHDK and CDR2 is SYGVNS. The J segment lost 3 bases and the V segment lost 5 bases, leaving 7 bases of the junction unmatched. This CDR3 region has 15 residues. The CDR3 loop reads CASSLRDSYYNEQFF. The CDR3, as DNA: TGTGCCAGCAGTCTCCGGGACAGCTACTACAATGAGCAGTTCTTC.

The chain couples TRBV13 to TRBJ2-4; the match to TRBD1 covers 12 bases. This CDR3 is 19 amino acids long. Trimming removed 3 bases from V and 3 bases from J; junction bases left unmatched: 12. Germline CDR1 reads PRHDT; CDR2 reads FYEKMQ (reference sequence). The DNA for the CDR3 is TGTGCCAGCAGCTTTAGTCAGGGACAGGGGGCGTCCGGCAAAAACATTCAGTACTTC. Translation gives CASSFSQGQGASGKNIQYF.

This clone was seen a few times. The J gene is TRBJ2-7, the V gene TRBV5-1; 7 bases line up with TRBD2. The CDR3 totals 14 residues. Unmatched junction bases numbered 5, after V lost 5 bases and J lost 0 bases. Germline CDR1 reads SGHRS; CDR2 reads YFSETQ. The CDR3 region has the DNA TGCGCCAGCAGTCAACTAGCGAGCTCCTACGAGCAGTACTTC. Amino acid sequence: CASSQLASSYEQYF.

The V gene is TRBV5-4, the J gene TRBJ1-3, with D tentatively TRBD1 (5 bases). Germline-derived CDR1 and CDR2 are SGHNT and YYREEE (reference sequence). The CDR3 extends over 15 amino acids. The V and J ends lost 2 bases and 1 base respectively, with 10 bases between them. The CDR3 reads CASSLPPGSGNTIYF. The CDR3 DNA follows: TGTGCCAGCAGCTTACCCCCAGGGTCTGGAAACACCATATATTTT.

V and J are TRBV13 and TRBJ2-1, with D unresolved. The germline V gene encodes CDR1 PRHDT and CDR2 FYEKMQ (reference sequence). The V and J ends lost 2 bases and 0 bases respectively, with 14 bases between them. This CDR3 is built from 17 residues. CDR3 nucleotide sequence: TGTGCCAGCAGCTTAATCTCTTCGGAGAGCTCCTACAATGAGCAGTTCTTC. Residues: CASSLISSESSYNEQFF.

V is TRBV7-8 and J is TRBJ2-2; 7 bases are shared with TRBD1. There are 17 residues in the CDR3. Germline assignment: CDR1 SGHVS and CDR2 FQNEAQ. V shed 1 base, J shed 3 bases, and the junction held 8 bases outside the gene matches. The CDR3 reads CASSLVGTVSYTGELFF. The CDR3 DNA reads TGTGCCAGCAGCTTAGTGGGGACAGTGAGCTACACCGGGGAGCTGTTTTTT.

V and J are TRBV5-1 and TRBJ2-1; D is perhaps TRBD2 (5 bases). This CDR3 is 12 amino acids long. The V gene's germline CDR1 is SGHRS and CDR2 YFSETQ. V was cut by 2 bases and J by 10 bases, with 10 bases left in between. As DNA, the CDR3 is TGCGCCAGCAGCTTCCGGGGTTCCGAGCAGTTCTTC. Translating it yields CASSFRGSEQFF. Looking up the rest from reference TRBV5-1 and TRBJ2-1 gives the full variable domain: KAGVTQTPRYLIKTRGQQVTLSCSPISGHRSVSWYQQTPGQGLQFLFEYFSETQRNKGNFPGRFSGRQFSNSRSEMNVSTLELGDSALYLCASSFRGSEQFFGPGTRLTVL.

The rearrangement joins TRBV5-1 to TRBJ2-1; maybe TRBD1 (6 bases). This CDR3 has 16 amino acids. Germline V CDR1 and CDR2: SGHRS, YFSETQ. Trimming took 2 bases from V and 0 from J, leaving 12 bases between them. The CDR3 spells CASSLPTGFSYNEQFF. The CDR3 DNA is TGCGCCAGCAGCTTACCGACAGGATTCTCCTACAATGAGCAGTTCTTC.

The chain carries TRBV29-1 and TRBJ2-5; 12 bases line up with TRBD2. The CDR3 has 15 residues. Trimming at V came to 4 bases and at J to 2 bases, leaving 5 bases not matched to a gene. Germline loops: CDR1 SQVTM, CDR2 ANQGSEA. CDR3 bases: TGCAGCGTTGGGACTAGCGGGGATCCACAAGAGACCCAGTACTTC. Protein product: CSVGTSGDPQETQYF.

The CDR3 region is CASSGTGEGQPQHF. CDR3 DNA sequence: TGTGCCAGCAGCGGGACAGGGGAGGGTCAGCCCCAGCATTTT. This chain joins TRBV7-9 and TRBJ1-5; 10 bases fit TRBD1. J lost 6 bases, V lost 5 bases, and 4 bases had no gene match. This CDR3 spans 14 amino acids. Looked up from germline, CDR1 is SEHNR and CDR2 is FQNEAQ (reference sequence).

The rearrangement joins TRBV18 to TRBJ2-2; 7 nucleotides match TRBD1. The ends lost 1 base at V and 4 bases at J; junction bases unmatched: 3. The V gene's germline CDR1 is KGHSH and CDR2 LQKENI. The length of the CDR3 is 15 residues. The CDR3 coding sequence is TGTGCCAGCTCACCACTAGCAGGGGGCACCGGGGAGCTGTTTTTT. This encodes CASSPLAGGTGELFF.

The rearrangement joins TRBV30 to TRBJ2-7; 7 bases are a match to TRBD2. The V gene end was trimmed by 3 bases and the J gene end by 7 bases; junction bases not matched to a gene: 12. The CDR3 loop spans 14 amino acids. Germline lookup yields CDR1 GTSNPN and CDR2 SVGIG (reference sequence). This CDR3 reads CAWREWGLSGEQYF. The CDR3 DNA follows: TGTGCCTGGAGGGAGTGGGGACTATCGGGGGAGCAGTACTTC. Full variable domain (rest looked up from reference TRBV30 and TRBJ2-7): SQTIHQWPATLVQPVGSPLSLECTVEGTSNPNLYWYRQAAGRGLQLLFYSVGIGQISSEVPQNLSASRPQDRQFILSSKKLLLSDSGFYLCAWREWGLSGEQYFGPGTRLTVT.

This clone was detected only once. V usage is TRBV19 and J usage is TRBJ2-7; D possibly corresponds to TRBD1 (5 bases). V lost 3 bases and J 4 bases, leaving 13 bases between the germline ends. There are 14 residues in the CDR3. In germline, CDR1 is LNHDA, CDR2 SQIVND (reference sequence). The CDR3 protein is CASSIGRVPYEQYF. For the CDR3, the DNA is TGTGCCAGTAGTATCGGCAGGGTACCTTACGAGCAGTACTTC.

This clone came up once. The gene calls are TRBV2 and TRBJ1-2, with 10 bases aligning to TRBD1. The V gene's germline CDR1 is SNHLY and CDR2 FYNNEI. CDR3 length: 14 residues. The trim removed 6 bases at V and 8 bases at J, leaving 9 bases unmatched. The CDR3 sequence is CASRETGGELGYTF. The CDR3 DNA follows: TGTGCCAGCAGGGAGACAGGGGGCGAGTTGGGCTACACCTTC.

This chain joins TRBV6-5 and TRBJ2-7; 10 bases match TRBD2. Trimming removed 6 bases from V and 4 bases from J; junction bases left unmatched: 6. Germline V gives CDR1 MNHEY, CDR2 SVGAGI. The CDR3 has 14 amino acids. The CDR3, as DNA: TGTGCCAGCAGCTCCACTAGCGGGACTTACGAGCAGTACTTC. Amino acid sequence: CASSSTSGTYEQYF.

The chain uses TRBV13 and TRBJ2-1; D might be TRBD2 (5 bases). The CDR3 runs to 11 residues. V lost 10 bases, J lost 9 bases, and 13 bases lay in between. Germline CDR1 reads PRHDT; CDR2 reads FYEKMQ (reference sequence). CDR3 nucleotide sequence: TGTGCCACCAGTAGCGTTACTGAGCAGTTCTTC. Its protein product is CATSSVTEQFF.

The J gene is TRBJ2-5, the V gene TRBV28; TRBD2 matches at 8 bases. Trimming took 5 bases from V and 5 from J; bases not matched to a gene: 13. The CDR3 is 16 residues long. Germline CDR1 and CDR2: MDHEN and SYDVKM. The CDR3 reads CASSLLTAGVPETQYF. The CDR3 bases are TGTGCCAGCAGTCTACTCACAGCGGGGGTCCCGGAGACCCAGTACTTC.

The chain carries TRBV28 and TRBJ1-2, with 7 bases matching TRBD1. There are 14 residues in the CDR3. V lost 8 bases and J lost 0; bases outside the gene matches: 6. The germline V gene encodes CDR1 MDHEN and CDR2 SYDVKM. This CDR3 reads CASSKDRANYGYTF. DNA for the CDR3: TGTGCCAGCTCCAAAGACAGGGCTAACTATGGCTACACCTTC.